The clone carrying this T cell receptor (beta chain) has just one count. The authors' processing: Quantification of nucleated cells was approximated via reference gene primer amplification. The method was immunoSEQ multiplex PCR; TCRdb's version includes in-frame clones alone and lacks a portion of them. Clone size and V and J calls were adopted from that table, with D and trimming inferred from the DNA. The table lists about 370,000 clones, around 90% of them singletons. V was shortened by 5 bases and J by 2 bases, with 16 bases between the two germline ends. The germline gives CDR1 MNHEY, CDR2 SMNVEV (reference sequence). The CDR3 is 15 residues long. The sample originates from a study of blood T cell repertoires in COVID-19. Overall study: PBMCs, B-cell-depleted T cells, or T cells were the source of the cDNA or gDNA that made up the material.

It was during active infection that Seattle patients were enrolled and then longitudinally followed. Material for sequencing was peripheral blood. The rearrangement joins TRBV27 to TRBJ2-7; tentatively, D is TRBD1 (7 bases). This TCR was recovered from a woman in her twenties or thirties with COVID-19, enrolled during active disease. The CDR3 nucleotides are TGTGCCAGCAGTCCTCGGGGGACAGACCCCTACGAGCAGTACTTC. This translates into CASSPRGTDPYEQYF.